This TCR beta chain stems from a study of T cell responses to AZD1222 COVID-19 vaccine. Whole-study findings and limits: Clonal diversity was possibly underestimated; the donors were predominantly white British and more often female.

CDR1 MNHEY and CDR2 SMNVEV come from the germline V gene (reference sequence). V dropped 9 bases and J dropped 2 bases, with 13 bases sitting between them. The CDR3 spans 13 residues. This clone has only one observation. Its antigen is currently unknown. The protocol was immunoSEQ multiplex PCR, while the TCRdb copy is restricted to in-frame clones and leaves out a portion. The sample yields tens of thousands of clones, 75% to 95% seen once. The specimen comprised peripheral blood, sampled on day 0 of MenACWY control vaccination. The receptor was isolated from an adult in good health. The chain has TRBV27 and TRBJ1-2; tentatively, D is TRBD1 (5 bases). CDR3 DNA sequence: TGTGCCAGTTCGTTCAGGGAAAACTATGGCTACACCTTC. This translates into CASSFRENYGYTF.